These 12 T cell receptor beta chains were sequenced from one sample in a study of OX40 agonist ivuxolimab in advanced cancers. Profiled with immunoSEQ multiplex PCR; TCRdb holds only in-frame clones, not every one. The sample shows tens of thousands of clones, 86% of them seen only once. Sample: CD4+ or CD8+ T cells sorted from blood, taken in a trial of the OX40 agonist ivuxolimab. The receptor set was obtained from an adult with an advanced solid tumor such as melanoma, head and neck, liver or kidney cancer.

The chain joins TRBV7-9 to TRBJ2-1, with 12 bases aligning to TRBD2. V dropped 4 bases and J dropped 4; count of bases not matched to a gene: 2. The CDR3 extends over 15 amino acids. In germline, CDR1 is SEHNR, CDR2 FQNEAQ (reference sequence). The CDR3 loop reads CASSSTSGGYNEQFF. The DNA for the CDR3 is TGTGCCAGCAGCTCGACTAGCGGGGGATACAATGAGCAGTTCTTC.

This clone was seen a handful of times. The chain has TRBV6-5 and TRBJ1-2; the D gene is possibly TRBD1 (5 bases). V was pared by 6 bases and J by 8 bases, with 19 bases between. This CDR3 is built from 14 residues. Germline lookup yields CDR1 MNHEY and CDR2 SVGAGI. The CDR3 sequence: CASRREGPGRGYTF. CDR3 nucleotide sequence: TGTGCCAGCAGGCGGGAGGGGCCCGGTCGGGGCTACACCTTC.

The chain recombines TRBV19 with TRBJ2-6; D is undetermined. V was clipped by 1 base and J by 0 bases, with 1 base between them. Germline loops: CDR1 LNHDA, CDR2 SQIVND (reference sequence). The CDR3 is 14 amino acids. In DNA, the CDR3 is TGTGCCAGTAGTATAGCCTCTGGGGCCAACGTCCTGACTTTC. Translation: CASSIASGANVLTF.

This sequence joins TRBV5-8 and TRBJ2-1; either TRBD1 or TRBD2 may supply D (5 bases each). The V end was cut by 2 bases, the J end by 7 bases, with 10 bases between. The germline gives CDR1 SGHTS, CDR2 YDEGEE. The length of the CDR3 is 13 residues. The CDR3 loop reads CASSFGWGNEQFF. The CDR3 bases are TGTGCCAGCAGCTTCGGGTGGGGGAATGAGCAGTTCTTC.

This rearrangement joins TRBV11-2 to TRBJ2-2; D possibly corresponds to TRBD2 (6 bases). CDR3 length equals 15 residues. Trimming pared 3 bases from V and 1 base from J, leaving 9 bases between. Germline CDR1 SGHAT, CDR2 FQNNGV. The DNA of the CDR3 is TGTGCCAGCAGCTTGGTGACTAGGAACACCGGGGAGCTGTTTTTT. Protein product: CASSLVTRNTGELFF.

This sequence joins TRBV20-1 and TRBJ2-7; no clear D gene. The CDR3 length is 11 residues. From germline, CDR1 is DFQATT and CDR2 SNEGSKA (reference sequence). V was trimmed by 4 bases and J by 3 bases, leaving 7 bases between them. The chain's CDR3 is CSATLGYEQYF. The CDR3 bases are TGCAGTGCTACCTTAGGCTACGAGCAGTACTTC.

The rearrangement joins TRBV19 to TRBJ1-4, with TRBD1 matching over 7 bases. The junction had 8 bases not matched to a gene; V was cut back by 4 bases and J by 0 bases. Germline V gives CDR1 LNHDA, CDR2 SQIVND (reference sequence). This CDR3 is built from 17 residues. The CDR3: CASSTKDRLSTNEKLFF. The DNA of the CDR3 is TGTGCCAGTAGTACAAAGGACAGGTTATCAACTAATGAAAAACTGTTTTTT.

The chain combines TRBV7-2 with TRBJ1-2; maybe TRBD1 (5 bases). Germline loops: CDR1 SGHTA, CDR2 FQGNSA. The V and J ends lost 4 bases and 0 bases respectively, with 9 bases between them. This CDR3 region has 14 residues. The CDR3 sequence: CASSWRTPNYGYTF. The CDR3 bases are TGTGCCAGCAGCTGGCGGACACCTAACTATGGCTACACCTTC.

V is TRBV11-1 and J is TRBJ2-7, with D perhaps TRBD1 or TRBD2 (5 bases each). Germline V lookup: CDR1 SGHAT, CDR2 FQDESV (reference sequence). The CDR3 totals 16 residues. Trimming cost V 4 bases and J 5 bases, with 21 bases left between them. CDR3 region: CASSSRPGPSGHEQYF. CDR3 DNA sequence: TGTGCCAGCAGCTCACGCCCGGGACCGTCCGGCCACGAGCAGTACTTC.

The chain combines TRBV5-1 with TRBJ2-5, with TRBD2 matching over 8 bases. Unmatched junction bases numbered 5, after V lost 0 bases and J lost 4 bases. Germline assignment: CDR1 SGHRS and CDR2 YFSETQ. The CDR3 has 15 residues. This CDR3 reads CASSLARGGRETQYF. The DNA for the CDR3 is TGCGCCAGCAGCTTGGCCCGGGGGGGCCGAGAGACCCAGTACTTC.

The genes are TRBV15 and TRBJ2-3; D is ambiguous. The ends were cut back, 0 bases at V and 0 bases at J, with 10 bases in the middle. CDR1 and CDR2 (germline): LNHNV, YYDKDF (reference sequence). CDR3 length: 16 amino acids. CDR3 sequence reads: CATSRDIPASTDTQYF. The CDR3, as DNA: TGTGCCACCAGCAGAGATATCCCGGCTAGCACAGATACGCAGTATTTT. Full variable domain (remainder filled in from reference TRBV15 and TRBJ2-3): DAMVIQNPRYQVTQFGKPVTLSCSQTLNHNVMYWYQQKSSQAPKLLFHYYDKDFNNEADTPDNFQSRRPNTSFCFLDIRSPGLGDTAMYLCATSRDIPASTDTQYFGPGTRLTVL.

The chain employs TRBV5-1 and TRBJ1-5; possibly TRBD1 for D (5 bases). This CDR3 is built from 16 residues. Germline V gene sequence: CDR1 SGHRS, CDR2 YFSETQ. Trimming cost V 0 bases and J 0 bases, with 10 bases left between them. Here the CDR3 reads CASSLDGAFSNQPQHF. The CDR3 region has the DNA TGCGCCAGCAGCTTGGACGGGGCTTTTAGCAATCAGCCCCAGCATTTT.